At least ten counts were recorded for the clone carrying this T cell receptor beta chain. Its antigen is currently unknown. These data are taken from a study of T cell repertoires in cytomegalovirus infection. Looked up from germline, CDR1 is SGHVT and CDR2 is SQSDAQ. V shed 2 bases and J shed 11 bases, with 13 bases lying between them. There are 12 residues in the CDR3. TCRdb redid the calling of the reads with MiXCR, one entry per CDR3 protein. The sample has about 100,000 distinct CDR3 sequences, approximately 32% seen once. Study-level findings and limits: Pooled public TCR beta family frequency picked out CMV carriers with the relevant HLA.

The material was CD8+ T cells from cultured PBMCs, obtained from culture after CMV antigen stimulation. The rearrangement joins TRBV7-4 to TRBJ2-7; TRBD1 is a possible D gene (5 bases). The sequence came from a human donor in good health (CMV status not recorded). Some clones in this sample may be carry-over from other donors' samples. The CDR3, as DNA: TGTGCCAGCAGCTTACGACAGCCCGTGAAGTACTTC. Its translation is CASSLRQPVKYF.